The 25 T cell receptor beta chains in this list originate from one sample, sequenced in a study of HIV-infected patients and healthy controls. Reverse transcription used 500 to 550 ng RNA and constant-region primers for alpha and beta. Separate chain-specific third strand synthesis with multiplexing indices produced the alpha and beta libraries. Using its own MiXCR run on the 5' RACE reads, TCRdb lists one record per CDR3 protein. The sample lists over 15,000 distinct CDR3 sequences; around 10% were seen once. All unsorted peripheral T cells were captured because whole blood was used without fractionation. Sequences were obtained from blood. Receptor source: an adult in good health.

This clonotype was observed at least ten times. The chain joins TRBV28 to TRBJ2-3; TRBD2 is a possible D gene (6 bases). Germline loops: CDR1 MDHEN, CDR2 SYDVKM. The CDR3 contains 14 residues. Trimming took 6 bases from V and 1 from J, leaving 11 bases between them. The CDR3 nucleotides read TGTGCCAGCAGGCCCCGGAGGGGCACAGATACGCAGTATTTT. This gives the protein CASRPRRGTDTQYF.

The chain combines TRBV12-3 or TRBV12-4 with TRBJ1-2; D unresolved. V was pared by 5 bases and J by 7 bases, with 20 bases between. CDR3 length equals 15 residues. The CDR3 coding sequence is TGTGCCAGCAGTCCATCCCCGTGGAGGGCTGGTGGCTACACCTTC. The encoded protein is CASSPSPWRAGGYTF.

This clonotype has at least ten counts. CDR3 DNA sequence: TGTGCCAGCAGTAACCGAGTGAACAACTATGGCTACACCTTC. Protein sequence: CASSNRVNNYGYTF. The J gene is TRBJ1-2, the V gene TRBV6-6; no definite D call. The CDR3 loop spans 14 amino acids. CDR1 MNHNY and CDR2 SVGAGI come from the germline V gene (reference sequence). V was pared by 5 bases and J by 2 bases, with 12 bases between.

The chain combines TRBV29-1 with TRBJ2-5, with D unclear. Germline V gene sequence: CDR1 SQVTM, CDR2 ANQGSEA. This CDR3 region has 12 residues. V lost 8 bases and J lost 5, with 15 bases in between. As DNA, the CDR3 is TGCAGCTACCAGAGCGCCGGGGAGACCCAGTACTTC. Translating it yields CSYQSAGETQYF.

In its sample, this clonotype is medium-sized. As DNA, the CDR3 is TGTGCCAGCAGAAAGGGAAGCGGGGAGCTGTTTTTT. Protein: CASRKGSGELFF. The rearrangement links TRBV2 to TRBJ2-2; D gene uncertain. Trimming removed 6 bases at V and 7 bases at J, with 9 bases between. Germline V gene data show CDR1 as SNHLY and CDR2 as FYNNEI. This CDR3 is 12 amino acids long.

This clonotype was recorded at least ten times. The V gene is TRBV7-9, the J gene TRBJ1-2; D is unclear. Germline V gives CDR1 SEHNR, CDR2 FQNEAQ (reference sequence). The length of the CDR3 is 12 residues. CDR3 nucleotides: TGTGGGGCCCGAGAGTCTAACTATGGCTACACCTTC. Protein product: CGARESNYGYTF.

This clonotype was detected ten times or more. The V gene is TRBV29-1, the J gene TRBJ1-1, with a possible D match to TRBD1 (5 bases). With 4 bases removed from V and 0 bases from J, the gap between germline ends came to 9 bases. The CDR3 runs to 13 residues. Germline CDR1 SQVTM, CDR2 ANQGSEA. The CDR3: CSVAGGMNTEAFF. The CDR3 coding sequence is TGCAGCGTTGCCGGGGGGATGAACACTGAAGCTTTCTTT.

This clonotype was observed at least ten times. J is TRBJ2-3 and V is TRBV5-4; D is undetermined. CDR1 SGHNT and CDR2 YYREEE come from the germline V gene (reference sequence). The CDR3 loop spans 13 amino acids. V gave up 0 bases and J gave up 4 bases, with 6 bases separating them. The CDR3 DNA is TGTGCCAGCAGCTTGGGTCGCCCAGATACGCAGTATTTT. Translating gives CASSLGRPDTQYF.

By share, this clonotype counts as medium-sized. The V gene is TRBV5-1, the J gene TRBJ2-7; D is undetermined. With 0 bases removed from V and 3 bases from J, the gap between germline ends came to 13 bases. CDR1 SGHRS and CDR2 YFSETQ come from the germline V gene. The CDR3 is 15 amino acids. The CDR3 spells CASSLAKSVLYEQYF. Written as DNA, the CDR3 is TGCGCCAGCAGCTTGGCCAAGTCAGTACTCTACGAGCAGTACTTC.

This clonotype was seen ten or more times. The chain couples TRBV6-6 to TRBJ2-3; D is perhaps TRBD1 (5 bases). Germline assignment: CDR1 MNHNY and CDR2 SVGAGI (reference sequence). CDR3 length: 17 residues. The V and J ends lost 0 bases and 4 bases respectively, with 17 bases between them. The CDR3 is CASSYSSGISDPDTQYF. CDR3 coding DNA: TGTGCCAGCAGTTACTCCTCAGGGATCTCAGACCCAGATACGCAGTATTTT.

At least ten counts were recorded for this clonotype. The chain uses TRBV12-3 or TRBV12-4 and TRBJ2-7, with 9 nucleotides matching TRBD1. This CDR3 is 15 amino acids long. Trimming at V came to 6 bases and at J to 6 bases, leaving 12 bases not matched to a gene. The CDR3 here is CASSQLQQGAGEQYF. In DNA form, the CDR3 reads TGTGCCAGCAGCCAACTACAACAGGGGGCCGGCGAGCAGTACTTC.

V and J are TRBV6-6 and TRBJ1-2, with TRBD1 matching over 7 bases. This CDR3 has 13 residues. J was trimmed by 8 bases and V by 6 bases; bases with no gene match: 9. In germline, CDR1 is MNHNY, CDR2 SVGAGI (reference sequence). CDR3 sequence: CASRMGQLFGYTF. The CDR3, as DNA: TGTGCCAGCAGGATGGGACAGCTATTCGGCTACACCTTC.

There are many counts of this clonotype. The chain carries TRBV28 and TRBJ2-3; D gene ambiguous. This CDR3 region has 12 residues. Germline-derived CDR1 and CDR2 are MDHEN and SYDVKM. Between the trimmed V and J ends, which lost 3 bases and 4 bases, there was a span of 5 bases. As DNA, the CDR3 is TGTGCCAGCAGTTTCGCACCAGATACGCAGTATTTT. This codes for CASSFAPDTQYF.

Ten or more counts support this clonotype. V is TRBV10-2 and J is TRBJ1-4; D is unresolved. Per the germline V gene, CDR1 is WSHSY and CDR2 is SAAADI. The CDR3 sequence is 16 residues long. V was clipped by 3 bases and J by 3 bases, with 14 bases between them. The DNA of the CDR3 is TGCGCCAGCAGTGAACCTAGGACGGCCTCTAATGAAAAACTGTTTTTT. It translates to CASSEPRTASNEKLFF.

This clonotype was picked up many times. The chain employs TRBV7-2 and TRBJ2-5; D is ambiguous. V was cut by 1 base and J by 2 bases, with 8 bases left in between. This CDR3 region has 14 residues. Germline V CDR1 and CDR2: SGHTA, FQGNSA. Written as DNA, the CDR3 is TGTGCCAGCAGCTTAGAGGTGGGGCAAGAGACCCAGTACTTC. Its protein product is CASSLEVGQETQYF.

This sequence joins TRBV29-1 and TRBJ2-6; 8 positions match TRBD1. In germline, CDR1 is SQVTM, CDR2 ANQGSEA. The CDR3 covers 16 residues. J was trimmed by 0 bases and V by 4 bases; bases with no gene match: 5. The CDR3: CSVAGQGSSGANVLTF. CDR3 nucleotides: TGCAGCGTTGCCGGACAGGGCTCCTCTGGGGCCAACGTCCTGACTTTC.

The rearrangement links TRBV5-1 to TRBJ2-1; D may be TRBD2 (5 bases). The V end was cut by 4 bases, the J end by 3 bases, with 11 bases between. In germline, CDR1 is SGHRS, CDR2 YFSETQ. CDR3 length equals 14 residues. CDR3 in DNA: TGCGCCAGCAGCCCAGGACTGGTCTACAATGAGCAGTTCTTC. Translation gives CASSPGLVYNEQFF.

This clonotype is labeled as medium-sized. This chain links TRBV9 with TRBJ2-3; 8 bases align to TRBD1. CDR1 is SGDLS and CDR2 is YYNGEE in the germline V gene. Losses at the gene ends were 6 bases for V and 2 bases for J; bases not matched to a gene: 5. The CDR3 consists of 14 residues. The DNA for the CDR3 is TGTGCCAGCAACAGGGGGTTCCTCACAGATACGCAGTATTTT. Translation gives CASNRGFLTDTQYF.

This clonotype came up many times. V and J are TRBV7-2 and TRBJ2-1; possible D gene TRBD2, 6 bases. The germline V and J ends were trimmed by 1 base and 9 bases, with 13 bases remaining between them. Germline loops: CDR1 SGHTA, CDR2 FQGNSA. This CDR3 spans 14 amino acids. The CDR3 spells CASSLELASVEQFF. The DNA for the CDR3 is TGTGCCAGCAGCTTAGAGCTGGCTAGCGTTGAGCAGTTCTTC.

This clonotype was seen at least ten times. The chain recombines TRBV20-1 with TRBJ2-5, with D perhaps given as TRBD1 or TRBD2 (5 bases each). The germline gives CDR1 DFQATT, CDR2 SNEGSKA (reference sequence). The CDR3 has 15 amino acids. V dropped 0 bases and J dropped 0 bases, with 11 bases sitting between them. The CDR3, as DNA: TGCAGTGCTAGAGAAGGGACCGAGTACCAAGAGACCCAGTACTTC. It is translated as CSAREGTEYQETQYF.

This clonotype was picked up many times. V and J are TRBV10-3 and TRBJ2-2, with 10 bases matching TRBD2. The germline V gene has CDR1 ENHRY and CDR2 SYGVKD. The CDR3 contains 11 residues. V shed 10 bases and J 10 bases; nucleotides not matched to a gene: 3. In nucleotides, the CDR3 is TGTGCCACCGGGACTAGCGAGGAGCTGTTTTTT. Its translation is CATGTSEELFF.

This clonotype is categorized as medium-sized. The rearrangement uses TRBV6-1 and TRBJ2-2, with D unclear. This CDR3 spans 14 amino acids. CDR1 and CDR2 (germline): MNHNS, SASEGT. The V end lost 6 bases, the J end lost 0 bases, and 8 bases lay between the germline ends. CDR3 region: CASRERPNTGELFF. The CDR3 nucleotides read TGTGCCAGCAGAGAGCGTCCGAACACCGGGGAGCTGTTTTTT.

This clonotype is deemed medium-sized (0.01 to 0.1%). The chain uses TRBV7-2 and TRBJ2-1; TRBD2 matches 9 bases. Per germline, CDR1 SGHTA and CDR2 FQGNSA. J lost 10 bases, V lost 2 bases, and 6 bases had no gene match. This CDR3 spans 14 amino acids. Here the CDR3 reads CASSLLGLANEQFF. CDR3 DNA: TGTGCCAGCAGCTTACTAGGACTAGCGAACGAGCAGTTCTTC.

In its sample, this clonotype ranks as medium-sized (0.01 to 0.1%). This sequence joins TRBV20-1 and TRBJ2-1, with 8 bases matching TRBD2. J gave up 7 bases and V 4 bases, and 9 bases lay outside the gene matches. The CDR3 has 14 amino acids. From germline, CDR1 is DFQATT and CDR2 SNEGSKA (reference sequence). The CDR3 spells CSANPTSEFNEQFF. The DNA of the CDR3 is TGCAGTGCTAATCCGACTAGCGAGTTTAATGAGCAGTTCTTC.

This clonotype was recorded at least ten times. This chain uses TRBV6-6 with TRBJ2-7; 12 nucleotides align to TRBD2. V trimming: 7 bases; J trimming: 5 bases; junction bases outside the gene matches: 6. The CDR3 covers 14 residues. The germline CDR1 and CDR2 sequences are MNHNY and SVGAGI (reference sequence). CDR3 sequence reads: CASIQTSGSDEQYF. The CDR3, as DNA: TGTGCCAGCATCCAGACTAGCGGGAGTGACGAGCAGTACTTC.